Below, 14 T cell receptor beta chains from the same sample are listed, as sequenced in a study of cytomegalovirus exposure and HLA in healthy donors. Vbeta (60) and Jbeta (13) primers were used in the PCR. The method was immunoSEQ multiplex PCR; TCRdb's version includes in-frame clones alone and lacks a portion of them. The sample lists some 98,000 clones, roughly 77% occurring once. Sequencing was done on a sample of PBMCs. The receptors stem from a man aged 40-49 years in good health and CMV-seronegative.

The genes are TRBV5-8 and TRBJ1-1, with TRBD1 identical over 12 bases. Trimming removed 5 bases from V and 0 bases from J; junction bases left unmatched: 14. Germline V gives CDR1 SGHTS, CDR2 YDEGEE. This CDR3 contains 19 residues. The CDR3 bases are TGTGCCAGCAGGGCCACCGGGACAGGGGGCCGTGTTATGAACACTGAAGCTTTCTTT. Residues: CASRATGTGGRVMNTEAFF.

V is TRBV5-1 and J is TRBJ2-2; 9 bases are shared with TRBD1. Losses at the gene ends were 7 bases for V and 6 bases for J; bases not matched to a gene: 13. Germline loops: CDR1 SGHRS, CDR2 YFSETQ. CDR3 length equals 16 residues. The CDR3, as DNA: TGCGCCAGCGGCTCTGCCCCGGGACAGGGCGCCGGGGAGCTGTTTTTT. Protein product: CASGSAPGQGAGELFF.

The chain couples TRBV6-4 to TRBJ1-4, with 8 bases that match TRBD1. The V segment lost 7 bases and the J segment 5 bases; nucleotides outside the gene matches: 12. This CDR3 spans 16 amino acids. CDR1 is MRHNA and CDR2 is SNTAGT in the germline V gene. CDR3 bases: TGTGCCAGCAACACACGGGGGACAGGAGGAAATGAAAAACTGTTTTTT. Translation: CASNTRGTGGNEKLFF.

A single count supports this clone. The chain combines TRBV27 with TRBJ2-2, with 7 bases identical to TRBD1. Germline assignment: CDR1 MNHEY and CDR2 SMNVEV (reference sequence). The J segment lost 1 base and the V segment lost 6 bases, leaving 5 bases of the junction unmatched. The CDR3 consists of 15 residues. The CDR3 is CASSQTGMNTGELFF. Written as DNA, the CDR3 is TGTGCCAGCAGCCAGACAGGGATGAACACCGGGGAGCTGTTTTTT.

The chain combines TRBV19 with TRBJ1-1; 7 bases line up with TRBD1. V dropped 3 bases and J dropped 4; count of bases not matched to a gene: 11. Germline V gene sequence: CDR1 LNHDA, CDR2 SQIVND (reference sequence). The CDR3 has 16 amino acids. The CDR3 DNA reads as TGTGCCAGTAGTATTCCGGAGGGGGCGGGTCTCACTGAAGCTTTCTTT. Encoded protein: CASSIPEGAGLTEAFF.

The rearrangement links TRBV19 to TRBJ1-1; D perhaps matches TRBD1 (5 bases). Germline values: CDR1 LNHDA, CDR2 SQIVND (reference sequence). V lost 3 bases and J 2 bases, leaving 10 bases between the germline ends. The CDR3 totals 14 residues. The CDR3 sequence: CASSIRGINTEAFF. The DNA of the CDR3 is TGTGCCAGTAGTATTAGGGGCATAAACACTGAAGCTTTCTTT.

V usage is TRBV6-4 and J usage is TRBJ2-2, with D maybe TRBD1 (6 bases). Trimming left V 4 bases short and J 3 bases short, with 12 bases between. The CDR3 length is 15 residues. CDR1 is MRHNA, CDR2 SNTAGT, per germline. The DNA of the CDR3 is TGTGCCAGCAGTGTCTCAGGGGATGACACCGGGGAGCTGTTTTTT. It encodes CASSVSGDDTGELFF.

In DNA, the CDR3 is TGTGCCAGCAGTTACACGGGACAGGGCGGCACTGAAGCTTTCTTT. This gives the protein CASSYTGQGGTEAFF. The chain is built from TRBV6-5 and TRBJ1-1; 9 bases are a match to TRBD1. J gave up 4 bases and V 2 bases, and 5 bases lay outside the gene matches. In germline, CDR1 is MNHEY, CDR2 SVGAGI. This CDR3 comprises 15 residues.

The chain employs TRBV15 and TRBJ1-5; D call uncertain. The CDR3 length is 15 residues. Looked up from germline, CDR1 is LNHNV and CDR2 is YYDKDF (reference sequence). Trimming shortened V by 1 base and J by 6 bases, and 13 bases separated the two germline ends. CDR3 sequence: CATSRASTPGQPQHF. The CDR3 bases are TGTGCCACCAGCAGAGCTTCAACACCGGGTCAGCCCCAGCATTTT. The variable domain in full, completed from reference TRBV15 and TRBJ1-5, reads DAMVIQNPRYQVTQFGKPVTLSCSQTLNHNVMYWYQQKSSQAPKLLFHYYDKDFNNEADTPDNFQSRRPNTSFCFLDIRSPGLGDTAMYLCATSRASTPGQPQHFGDGTRLSIL.

V is TRBV9 and J is TRBJ2-7; TRBD2 might be the D (5 bases). Trimming took 0 bases from V and 3 from J, leaving 10 bases between them. The CDR3 has 14 amino acids. Germline assignment: CDR1 SGDLS and CDR2 YYNGEE. The CDR3 nucleotides are TGTGCCAGCAGCGTAGGGGAGATAAACTACGAGCAGTACTTC. As protein: CASSVGEINYEQYF. The entire variable domain, with the rest obtained from reference TRBV9 and TRBJ2-7, is as follows: DSGVTQTPKHLITATGQRVTLRCSPRSGDLSVYWYQQSLDQGLQFLIQYYNGEERAKGNILERFSAQQFPDLHSELNLSSLELGDSALYFCASSVGEINYEQYFGPGTRLTVT.

The V call is TRBV5-8, the J call TRBJ2-5, with 9 bases aligning to TRBD1. Germline CDR1 and CDR2: SGHTS and YDEGEE. The length of the CDR3 is 14 residues. The V gene end was trimmed by 4 bases and the J gene end by 5 bases; junction bases not matched to a gene: 6. The CDR3 is CASSPHRGLETQYF. CDR3 nucleotide sequence: TGTGCCAGCAGCCCCCACAGGGGGCTTGAGACCCAGTACTTC.

This clone was recorded a few times. The gene calls are TRBV19 and TRBJ1-2, with TRBD1 matching over 12 bases. Germline V gives CDR1 LNHDA, CDR2 SQIVND (reference sequence). The CDR3 has 16 residues. V dropped 9 bases and J dropped 3; count of bases not matched to a gene: 11. The DNA of the CDR3 is TGTGCCAGGATATCGAGGGACAGGGGGCGCGACTATGGCTACACCTTC. Amino acids: CARISRDRGRDYGYTF.

The chain uses TRBV2 and TRBJ2-1; 11 bases match TRBD1. Trimming at V came to 6 bases and at J to 12 bases, leaving 16 bases not matched to a gene. The CDR3 spans 16 residues. Germline V lookup: CDR1 SNHLY, CDR2 FYNNEI. CDR3 nucleotide sequence: TGTGCCAGCAGGGACCGTGGGGGGACAGGGGGTATCGGGCAGTTCTTC. This gives the protein CASRDRGGTGGIGQFF.

The chain employs TRBV7-9 and TRBJ2-1; a weak D match, TRBD2 (7 bases). Germline V gene lookup returns CDR1 SEHNR and CDR2 FQNEAQ (reference sequence). This CDR3 region has 15 residues. V lost 6 bases and J 6 bases, leaving 18 bases between the germline ends. CDR3 nucleotide sequence: TGTGCCAGCAGTTCCGGCCAGGGAGGGGGCAATGAGCAGTTCTTC. Its protein is CASSSGQGGGNEQFF.